This TCR beta chain was identified in a study of blood T cells in healthy people across ages. Germline V gene lookup returns CDR1 SEHNR and CDR2 FQNEAQ (reference sequence). V shed 4 bases, J shed 4 bases, and the junction held 6 bases outside the gene matches. This CDR3 has 14 residues. Using a J-beta primer mix together with a sample-barcoded 5' primer, a second PCR was run for roughly 7 to 12 cycles. TCRdb re-analysed the 5' RACE reads in MiXCR, keeping a single row per CDR3 protein. The sample has hundreds of thousands of distinct CDR3 sequences; approximately 25% are singletons. This same sample was also taken into another study, of T cells of mothers and their children.

V gene TRBV7-9 combines with J gene TRBJ2-7; TRBD1 agrees at 8 bases. The sequenced material came from blood. The TCR originated in a boy between 10 and 17 years old in good health. The CDR3 bases are TGTGCCAGCAGCTGGACAGGGAGCGAGTACGAGCAGTACTTC. This sequence encodes CASSWTGSEYEQYF.